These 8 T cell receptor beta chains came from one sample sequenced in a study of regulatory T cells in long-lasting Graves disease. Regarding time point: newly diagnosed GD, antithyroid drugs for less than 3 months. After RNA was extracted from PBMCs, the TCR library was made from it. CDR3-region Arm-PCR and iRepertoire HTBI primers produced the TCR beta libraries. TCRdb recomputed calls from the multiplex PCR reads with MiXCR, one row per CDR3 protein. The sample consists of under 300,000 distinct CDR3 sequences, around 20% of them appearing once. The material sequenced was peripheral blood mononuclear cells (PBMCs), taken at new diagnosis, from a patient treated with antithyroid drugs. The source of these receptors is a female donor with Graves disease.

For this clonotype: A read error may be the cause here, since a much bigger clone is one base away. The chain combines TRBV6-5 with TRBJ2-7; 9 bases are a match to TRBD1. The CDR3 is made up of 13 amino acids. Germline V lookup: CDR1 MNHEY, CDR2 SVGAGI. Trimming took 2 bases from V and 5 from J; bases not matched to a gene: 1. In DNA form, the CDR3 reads TGTGCCAGCAGTTACCGGGACAGGGACGAGCAGTACTTC. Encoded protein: CASSYRDRDEQYF.

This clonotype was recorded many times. The CDR3 protein is CAITQAGQPNSPLHF. The CDR3 bases are TGTGCCATCACCCAAGCGGGACAGCCCAATTCACCCCTCCACTTT. V usage is TRBV10-3 and J usage is TRBJ1-6; 7 bases line up with TRBD1. V trimming: 7 bases; J trimming: 7 bases; junction bases outside the gene matches: 10. There are 15 residues in the CDR3. Germline V gives CDR1 ENHRY, CDR2 SYGVKD.

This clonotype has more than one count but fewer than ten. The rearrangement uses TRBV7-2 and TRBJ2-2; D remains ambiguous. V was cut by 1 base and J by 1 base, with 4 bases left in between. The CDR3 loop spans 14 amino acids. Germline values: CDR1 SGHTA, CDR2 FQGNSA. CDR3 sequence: CASSLDGNTGELFF. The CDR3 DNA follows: TGTGCCAGCAGCTTAGACGGGAACACCGGGGAGCTGTTTTTT.

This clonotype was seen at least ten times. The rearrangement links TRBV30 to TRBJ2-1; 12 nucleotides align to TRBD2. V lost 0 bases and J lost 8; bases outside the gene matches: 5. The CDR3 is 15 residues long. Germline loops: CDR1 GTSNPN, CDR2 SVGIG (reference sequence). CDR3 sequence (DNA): TGTGCCTGGAGTGTTCGTCTAGCGGGAGGGGATGAGCAGTTCTTC. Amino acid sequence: CAWSVRLAGGDEQFF. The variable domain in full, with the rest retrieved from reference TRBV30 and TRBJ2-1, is SQTIHQWPATLVQPVGSPLSLECTVEGTSNPNLYWYRQAAGRGLQLLFYSVGIGQISSEVPQNLSASRPQDRQFILSSKKLLLSDSGFYLCAWSVRLAGGDEQFFGPGTRLTVL.

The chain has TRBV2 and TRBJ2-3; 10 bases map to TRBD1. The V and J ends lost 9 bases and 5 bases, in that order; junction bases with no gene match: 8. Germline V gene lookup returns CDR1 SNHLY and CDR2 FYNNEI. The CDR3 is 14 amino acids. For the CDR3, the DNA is TGTGCCAGAAGCGGGACAGGGGCTGGAGATACGCAGTATTTT. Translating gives CARSGTGAGDTQYF.

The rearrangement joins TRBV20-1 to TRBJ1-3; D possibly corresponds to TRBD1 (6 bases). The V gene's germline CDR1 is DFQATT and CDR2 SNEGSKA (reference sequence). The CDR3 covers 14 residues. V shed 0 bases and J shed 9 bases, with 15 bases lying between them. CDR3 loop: CSAREGGASTTIYF. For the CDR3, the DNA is TGCAGTGCTAGAGAGGGGGGCGCGTCGACCACCATATATTTT.

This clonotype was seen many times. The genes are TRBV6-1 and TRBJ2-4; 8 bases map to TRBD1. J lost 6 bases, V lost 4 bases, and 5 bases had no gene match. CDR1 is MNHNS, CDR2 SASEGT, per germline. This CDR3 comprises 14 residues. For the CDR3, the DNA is TGTGCCAGCAGTGCGACAGGGGACGTAAACATTCAGTACTTC. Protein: CASSATGDVNIQYF.

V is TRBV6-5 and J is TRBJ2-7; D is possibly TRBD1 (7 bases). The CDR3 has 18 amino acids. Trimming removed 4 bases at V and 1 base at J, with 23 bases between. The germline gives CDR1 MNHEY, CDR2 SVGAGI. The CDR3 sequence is CASSSKLIQGGPSYEQYF. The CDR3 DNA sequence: TGTGCCAGCAGTTCCAAACTCATCCAGGGGGGACCGTCCTACGAGCAGTACTTC.